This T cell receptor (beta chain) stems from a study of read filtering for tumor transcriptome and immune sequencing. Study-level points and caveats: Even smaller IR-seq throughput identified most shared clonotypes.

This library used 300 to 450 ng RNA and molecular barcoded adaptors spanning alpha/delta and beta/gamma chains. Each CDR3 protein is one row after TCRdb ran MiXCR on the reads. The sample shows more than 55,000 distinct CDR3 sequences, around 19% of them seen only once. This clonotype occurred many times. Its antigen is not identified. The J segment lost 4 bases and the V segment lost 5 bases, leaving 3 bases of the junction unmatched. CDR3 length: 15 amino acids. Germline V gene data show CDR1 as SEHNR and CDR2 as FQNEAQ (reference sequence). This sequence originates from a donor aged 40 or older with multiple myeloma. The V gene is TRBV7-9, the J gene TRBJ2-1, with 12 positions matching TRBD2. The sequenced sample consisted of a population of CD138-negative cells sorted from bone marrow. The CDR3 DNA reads TGTGCCAGCAGCATTACTAGCGGGGGGTACAATGAGCAGTTCTTC. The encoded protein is CASSITSGGYNEQFF.